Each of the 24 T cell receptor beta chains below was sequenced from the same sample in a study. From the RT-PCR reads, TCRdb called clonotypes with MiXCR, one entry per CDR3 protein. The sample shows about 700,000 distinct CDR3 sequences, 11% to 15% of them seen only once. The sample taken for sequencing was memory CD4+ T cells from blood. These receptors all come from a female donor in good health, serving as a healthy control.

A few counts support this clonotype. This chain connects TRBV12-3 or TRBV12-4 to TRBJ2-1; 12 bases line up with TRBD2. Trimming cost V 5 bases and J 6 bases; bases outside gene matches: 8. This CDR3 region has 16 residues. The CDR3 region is CASSQRLAGVSNEQFF. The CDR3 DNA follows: TGTGCCAGCAGTCAGAGACTAGCGGGAGTTAGCAATGAGCAGTTCTTC.

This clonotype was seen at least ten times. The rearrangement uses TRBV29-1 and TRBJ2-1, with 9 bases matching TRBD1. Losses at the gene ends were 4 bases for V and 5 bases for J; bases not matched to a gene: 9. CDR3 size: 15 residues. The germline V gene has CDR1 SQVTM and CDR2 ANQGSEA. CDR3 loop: CSVARGTGSNNEQFF. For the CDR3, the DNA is TGCAGCGTTGCTCGAGGGACAGGGTCGAACAATGAGCAGTTCTTC.

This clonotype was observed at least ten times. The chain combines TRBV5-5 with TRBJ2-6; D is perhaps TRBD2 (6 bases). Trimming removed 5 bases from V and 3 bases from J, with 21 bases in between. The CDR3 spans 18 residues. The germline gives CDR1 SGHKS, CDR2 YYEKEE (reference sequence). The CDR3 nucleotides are TGTGCCAGCAGTCAGGTTGGAGGGATGGCCGGTGGGGCCAACGTCCTGACTTTC. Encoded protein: CASSQVGGMAGGANVLTF.

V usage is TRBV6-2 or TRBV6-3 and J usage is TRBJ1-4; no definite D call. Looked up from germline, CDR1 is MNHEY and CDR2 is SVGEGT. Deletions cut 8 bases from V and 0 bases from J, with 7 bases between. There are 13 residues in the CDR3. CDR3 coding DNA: TGTGCCAGCCTGCGATCAACTAATGAAAAACTGTTTTTT. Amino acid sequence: CASLRSTNEKLFF.

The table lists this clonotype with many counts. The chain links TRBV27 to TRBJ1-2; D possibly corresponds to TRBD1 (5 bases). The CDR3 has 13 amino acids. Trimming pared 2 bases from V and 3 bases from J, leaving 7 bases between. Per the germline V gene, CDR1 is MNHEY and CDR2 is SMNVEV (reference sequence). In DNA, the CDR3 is TGTGCCAGCAGTTTAGGGGCCCACTATGGCTACACCTTC. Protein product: CASSLGAHYGYTF.

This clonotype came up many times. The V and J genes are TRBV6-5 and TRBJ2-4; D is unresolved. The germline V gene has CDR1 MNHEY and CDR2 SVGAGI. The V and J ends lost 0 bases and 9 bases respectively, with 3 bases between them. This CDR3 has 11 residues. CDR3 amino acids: CASSYSGIQYF. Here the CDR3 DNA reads TGTGCCAGCAGTTACTCGGGCATTCAGTACTTC.

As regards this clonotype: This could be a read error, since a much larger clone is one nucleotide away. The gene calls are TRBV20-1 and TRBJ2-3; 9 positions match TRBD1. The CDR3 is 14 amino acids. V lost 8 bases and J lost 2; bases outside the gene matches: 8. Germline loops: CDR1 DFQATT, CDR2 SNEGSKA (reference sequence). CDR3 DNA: TGCAGTAACCGAGGGACAGGGTTCACAGATACGCAGTATTTT. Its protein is CSNRGTGFTDTQYF.

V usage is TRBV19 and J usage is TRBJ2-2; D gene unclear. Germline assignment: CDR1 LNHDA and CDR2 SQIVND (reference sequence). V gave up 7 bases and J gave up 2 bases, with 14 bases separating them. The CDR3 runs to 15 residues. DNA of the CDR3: TGTGCCAGTATTAAGGGTCGAGGTAACACCGGGGAGCTGTTTTTT. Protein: CASIKGRGNTGELFF.

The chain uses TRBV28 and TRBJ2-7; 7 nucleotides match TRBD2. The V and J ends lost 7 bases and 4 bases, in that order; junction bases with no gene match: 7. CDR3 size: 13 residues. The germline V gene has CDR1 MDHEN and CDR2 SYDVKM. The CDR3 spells CASTSGDLYEQYF. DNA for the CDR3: TGTGCCAGCACTAGCGGAGATTTATACGAGCAGTACTTC.

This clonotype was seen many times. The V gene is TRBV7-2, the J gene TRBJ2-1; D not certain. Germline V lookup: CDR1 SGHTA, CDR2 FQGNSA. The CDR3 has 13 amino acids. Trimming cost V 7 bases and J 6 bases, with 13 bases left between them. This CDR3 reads CASTLPNLNEQFF. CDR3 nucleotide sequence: TGTGCCAGCACCCTTCCCAACCTCAATGAGCAGTTCTTC.

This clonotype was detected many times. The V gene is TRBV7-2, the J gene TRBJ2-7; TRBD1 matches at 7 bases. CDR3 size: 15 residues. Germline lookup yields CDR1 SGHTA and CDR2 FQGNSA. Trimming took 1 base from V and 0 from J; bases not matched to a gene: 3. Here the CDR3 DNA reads TGTGCCAGCAGCTTAGTAGGGGGCGCCTCCTACGAGCAGTACTTC. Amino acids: CASSLVGGASYEQYF.

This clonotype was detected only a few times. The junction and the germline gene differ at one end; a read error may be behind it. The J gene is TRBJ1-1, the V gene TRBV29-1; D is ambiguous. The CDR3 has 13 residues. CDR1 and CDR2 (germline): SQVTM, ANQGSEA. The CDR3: CSVDRPRNPEAFF. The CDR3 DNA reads TGCAGCGTTGACCGGCCGAGGAACCCTGAAGCTTTCTTT.

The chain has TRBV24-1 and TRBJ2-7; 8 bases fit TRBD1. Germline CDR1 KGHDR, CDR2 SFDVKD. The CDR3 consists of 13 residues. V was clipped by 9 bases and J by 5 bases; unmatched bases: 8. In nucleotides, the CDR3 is TGTGCCACCCAAGGACAGGGTTACCACGAGCAGTACTTC. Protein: CATQGQGYHEQYF.

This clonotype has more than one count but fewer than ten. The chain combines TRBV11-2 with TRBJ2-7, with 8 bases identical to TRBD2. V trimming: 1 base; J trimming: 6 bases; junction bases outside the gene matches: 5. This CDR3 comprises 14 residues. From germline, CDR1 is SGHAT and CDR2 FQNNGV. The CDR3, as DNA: TGTGCCAGCAGCTTAGCGGGAGGGCCTAGCGAGCAGTACTTC. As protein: CASSLAGGPSEQYF.

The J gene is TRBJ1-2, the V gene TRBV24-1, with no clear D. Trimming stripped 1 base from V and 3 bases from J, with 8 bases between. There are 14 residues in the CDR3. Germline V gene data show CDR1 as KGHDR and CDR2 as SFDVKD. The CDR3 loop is CATSDFDGDYGYTF. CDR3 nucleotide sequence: TGTGCCACCAGTGATTTTGACGGAGACTATGGCTACACCTTC.

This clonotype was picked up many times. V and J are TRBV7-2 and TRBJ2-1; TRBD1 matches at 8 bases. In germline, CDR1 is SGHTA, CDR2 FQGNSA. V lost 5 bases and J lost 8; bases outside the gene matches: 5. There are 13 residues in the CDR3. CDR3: CASSLDRGDEQFF. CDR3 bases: TGTGCCAGCAGCCTCGACAGGGGAGATGAGCAGTTCTTC.

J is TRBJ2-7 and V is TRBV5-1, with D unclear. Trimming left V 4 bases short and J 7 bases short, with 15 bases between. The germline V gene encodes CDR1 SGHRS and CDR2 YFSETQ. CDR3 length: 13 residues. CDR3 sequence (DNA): TGCGCCAGCAGCACTGGGTCCCTCGGGGAGCAGTACTTC. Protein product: CASSTGSLGEQYF.

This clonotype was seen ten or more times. Here the CDR3 reads CASSIPNRENYNSPLHF. CDR3 DNA: TGTGCCAGCAGCATTCCGAACAGGGAGAACTATAATTCACCCCTCCACTTT. This chain links TRBV7-6 with TRBJ1-6; weak D call: TRBD1 (6 bases). The CDR3 spans 17 residues. Germline V gene lookup returns CDR1 SGHVS and CDR2 FNYEAQ. With 5 bases removed from V and 3 bases from J, the gap between germline ends came to 17 bases.

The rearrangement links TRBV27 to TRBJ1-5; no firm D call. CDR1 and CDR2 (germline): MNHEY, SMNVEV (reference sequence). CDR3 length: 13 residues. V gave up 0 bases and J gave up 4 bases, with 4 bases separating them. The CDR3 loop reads CASSLSWNQPQHF. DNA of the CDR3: TGTGCCAGCAGTTTATCGTGGAATCAGCCCCAGCATTTT.

DNA for the CDR3: TGCGCCAGCAGCCAAGGGTCCGGGACAGGGGTGGTCACTGAAGCTTTCTTT. Protein product: CASSQGSGTGVVTEAFF. The rearrangement uses TRBV4-3 and TRBJ1-1, with TRBD1 matching over 10 bases. Germline CDR1 reads LGHNA; CDR2 reads YSLEER. V lost 1 base and J lost 4; bases outside the gene matches: 9. There are 17 residues in the CDR3.

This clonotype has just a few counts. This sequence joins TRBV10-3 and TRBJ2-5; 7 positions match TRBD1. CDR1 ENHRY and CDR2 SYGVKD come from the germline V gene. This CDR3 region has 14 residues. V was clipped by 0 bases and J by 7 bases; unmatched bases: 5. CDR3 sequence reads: CAISESTGVGTQYF. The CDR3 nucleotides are TGTGCCATCAGTGAGTCAACAGGGGTTGGGACCCAGTACTTC.

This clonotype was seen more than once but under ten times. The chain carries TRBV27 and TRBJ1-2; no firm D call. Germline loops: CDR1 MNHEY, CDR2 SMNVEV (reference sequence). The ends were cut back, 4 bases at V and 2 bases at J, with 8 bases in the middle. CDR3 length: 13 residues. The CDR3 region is CASSSAGNYGYTF. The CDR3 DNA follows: TGTGCCAGCAGTTCGGCAGGCAACTATGGCTACACCTTC.

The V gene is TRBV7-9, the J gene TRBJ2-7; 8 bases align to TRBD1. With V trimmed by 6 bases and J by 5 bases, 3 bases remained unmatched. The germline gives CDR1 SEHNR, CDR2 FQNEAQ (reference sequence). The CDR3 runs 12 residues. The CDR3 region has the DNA TGTGCCAGCAGTCAGGGGGCCGACGAGCAGTACTTC. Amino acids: CASSQGADEQYF.

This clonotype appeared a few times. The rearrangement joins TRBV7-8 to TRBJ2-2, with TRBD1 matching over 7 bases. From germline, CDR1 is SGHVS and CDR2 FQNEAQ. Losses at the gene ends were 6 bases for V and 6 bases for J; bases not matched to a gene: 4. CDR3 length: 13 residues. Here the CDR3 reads CASRQGFSGELFF. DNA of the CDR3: TGTGCCAGCAGACAGGGGTTTTCCGGGGAGCTGTTTTTT.